These T cell receptor beta chains were read from a single sample in a study of blood T cell repertoires in COVID-19. The repertoire was sequenced with immunoSEQ multiplex PCR; TCRdb's copy has only in-frame clones and lacks some. Among 270,000 or so clones listed, approximately 77% were seen once. The sample consisted of peripheral blood. The receptors come from a woman aged 18-29 years with acute or convalescent COVID-19. The CDR3 runs from the conserved cysteine through the conserved F or W. The D gene is left open where the match is weak. Clone size is shown for a subset of rows, as once, few, many or a class of expanded clone.

>TRBJ2-5|TRBV18|NA|NA
TGTGCCAGCTCACCTGGACAGATCGGAGAGACCCAGTACTTC
CASSPGQIGETQYF
>TRBJ2-7|TRBV2|NA|once
TGTGCCAACAGGCTCGGGGGGCTCTCCGGCGAGCAGTACTTC
CANRLGGLSGEQYF
>TRBJ2-7|TRBV4-1|TRBD2|few
TGCGCCAGCAGCCAAGAGTGGGGCCTAAGGAAGCGGGAAATCTCCTACGAGCAGTACTTC
CASSQEWGLRKREISYEQYF
>TRBJ1-2|TRBV2|TRBD1|NA
TGTGCCAGGTCGACAGGGGTAGACTATGGCTACACCTTC
CARSTGVDYGYTF
>TRBJ2-7|TRBV4-3|NA|NA
TGCGCCAGCAGCCAAGATCGGTTTCGGCGGGAAGGGCAGTACTTC
CASSQDRFRREGQYF
>TRBJ1-4|TRBV6-5|TRBD1|NA
TGTGCCAGCAGTTACGGGGCAGGGGGCGGTGAAAAACTGTTTTTT
CASSYGAGGGEKLFF
>TRBJ2-3|TRBV19|TRBD2|NA
TGTGCCAGTAGCCTAGCGGGAGGAGATACGCAGTATTTT
CASSLAGGDTQYF
>TRBJ2-5|TRBV10-2|NA|NA
TGCGCCAGCTCGACTACAAAACAAGAGACCCAGTACTTC
CASSTTKQETQYF
>TRBJ2-5|TRBV4-3|NA|NA
TGCGCCAGCAGCCAAAATCTAGCAGAAGAGACCCAGTACTTC
CASSQNLAEETQYF
>TRBJ2-7|TRBV15|TRBD2|NA
TGTGCCACCAGCAGGTCACCGGAAAGCGGGAGGACCTCCTACGAGCAGTACTTC
CATSRSPESGRTSYEQYF
>TRBJ1-3|TRBV3-1/TRBV3-2|NA|NA
TGTGCCAGCAGCCGCAAAGGACTAGGTAACACCATATATTTT
CASSRKGLGNTIYF
>TRBJ2-2|TRBV3-1/TRBV3-2|NA|NA
TGTGCCAGCAGCCCCCACCCGGCGACTCTCGGCGGGGAGCTGTTTTTT
CASSPHPATLGGELFF
>TRBJ2-1|TRBV7-2|NA|NA
TGTGCCAGCAGCTTAGGTTCCAGACTAACCGGTGAGCAGTTCTTC
CASSLGSRLTGEQFF
>TRBJ2-3|TRBV7-3|NA|NA
TGTGCCAGCAGCCCCTATGGTAGCGGCACAGATACGCAGTATTTT
CASSPYGSGTDTQYF
>TRBJ1-6|TRBV27|NA|NA
TGTGCCAGCAGTTCTGGGGGGGAGGGCTATAATTCACCCCTCCACTTT
CASSSGGEGYNSPLHF
>TRBJ1-2|TRBV30|NA|NA
TGTGCCTGGACAGGGTTTCTCTATGGCTACACCTTC
CAWTGFLYGYTF
>TRBJ2-4|TRBV25-1|TRBD2|NA
TGTGCCAGCAGTGATCCGGGAGGAGGAGAAAACATTCAGTACTTC
CASSDPGGGENIQYF
>TRBJ2-5|TRBV30|NA|once
TGTGCCTGGAACCAGTTTCTGCGGGGAAACCAAGAGACCCAGTACTTC
CAWNQFLRGNQETQYF
>TRBJ1-5|TRBV19|NA|NA
TGTGCCAGTAGTCCCGGACAGACAACTAGCAATCAGCCCCAGCATTTT
CASSPGQTTSNQPQHF
>TRBJ2-3|TRBV18|TRBD2|NA
TGTGCCAGCTCCCGCGGACTAGCCCAGAGCACAGATACGCAGTATTTT
CASSRGLAQSTDTQYF
>TRBJ1-1|TRBV7-2|NA|NA
TGTGCCAGCAACGCGTGGGGCATTGAAGCTTTCTTT
CASNAWGIEAFF
>TRBJ2-1|TRBV11-2|TRBD2|NA
TGTGCCAGCAGCTTAGGTAGACTAGCGGGAGGGCCTAGGGATGAGCAGTTCTTC
CASSLGRLAGGPRDEQFF
>TRBJ1-5|TRBV6-2/TRBV6-3|NA|NA
TGTGCCAGCAGCCCTTACCGGGACTATCCTTTGGGCAATCAGCCCCAGCATTTT
CASSPYRDYPLGNQPQHF
>TRBJ1-3|TRBV6-2/TRBV6-3|NA|NA
TGTGCCAGCAGTTACTCGACAAGGGGCCTCTCTGGAAACACCATATATTTT
CASSYSTRGLSGNTIYF
>TRBJ2-3|TRBV19|NA|NA
TGTGCCAGTAGTATTGGGGCATTCGGGGGAGTAAGCACAGATACGCAGTATTTT
CASSIGAFGGVSTDTQYF
>TRBJ2-7|TRBV7-9|NA|NA
TGTGCCAGCAGCTTAGCGGGGGCGCGGGCCTACGAGCAGTACTTC
CASSLAGARAYEQYF
>TRBJ2-7|TRBV7-6|TRBD2|NA
TGTGCCAGCAGCTCTGGGACTAGCGGGAGGGCCGCGCTCAACGAGCAGTACTTC
CASSSGTSGRAALNEQYF
>TRBJ2-3|TRBV5-1|NA|NA
TGCGCCAGCAGCTCCACCCCAGCGACCAGCACAGATACGCAGTATTTT
CASSSTPATSTDTQYF
>TRBJ2-3|TRBV11-2|NA|few
TGTGCCAGCAGCCCAAAGGGGTGGGAAACAGATACGCAGTATTTT
CASSPKGWETDTQYF
>TRBJ2-5|TRBV7-8|TRBD2|NA
TGTGCCAGCAGCTTACTAACCCGACTAGCGGGAGAGACCCAGTACTTC
CASSLLTRLAGETQYF
>TRBJ2-7|TRBV7-7|NA|NA
TGTGCTAGCAGCTTAGCGGAGGCGGGGGAGCAGTACTTC
CASSLAEAGEQYF
>TRBJ1-5|TRBV2|NA|NA
TGTGCCAGCAGTGAAGATCAGGGGAGAAATCAGCCCCAGCATTTT
CASSEDQGRNQPQHF
>TRBJ1-1|TRBV27|NA|NA
TGTGCCAGCAGTTATGGCCCCCCCACTGAAGCTTTCTTT
CASSYGPPTEAFF
>TRBJ2-7|TRBV5-1|NA|NA
TGCGCCAGCAGCTTAACAGGGTACGAGCAGTACTTC
CASSLTGYEQYF
>TRBJ2-1|TRBV24-1|TRBD2|NA
TGTGCCACCAGTGAAGGGACTAAGGCGTCGGATGAGCAGTTCTTC
CATSEGTKASDEQFF
>TRBJ2-1|TRBV5-1|NA|NA
TGCGCCAGCAGCCTGACTAGAGGGGTGGTGCAGTTCTTC
CASSLTRGVVQFF
>TRBJ2-3|TRBV9|TRBD2|once
TGTGCCAGCAGCGCGCCTAGCGGGAGGTCTGATACGCAGTATTTT
CASSAPSGRSDTQYF
>TRBJ1-1|TRBV28|TRBD1|NA
TGTGCCAGCAGCTTAGCTCAGGGGGTCATGAACACTGAAGCTTTCTTT
CASSLAQGVMNTEAFF
>TRBJ1-1|TRBV6-4|NA|NA
TGTGCCAGCAGTGAAAACGGACAGAGCACTGAAGCTTTCTTT
CASSENGQSTEAFF
>TRBJ1-2|TRBV5-4|NA|NA
TGTGCCAGCGACCCTGATGGGGGAGGTGCTGGCTACACCTTC
CASDPDGGGAGYTF
>TRBJ1-1|TRBV5-4|TRBD1|NA
TGTGCCAGCAGCCCGGGACAGGGGTACGCTGAAGCTTTCTTT
CASSPGQGYAEAFF
>TRBJ1-6|TRBV5-1|NA|few
TGCGCCAGCAGCTTTCAGGGTCGGGTGAGAAATTCACCCCTCCACTTT
CASSFQGRVRNSPLHF
>TRBJ2-7|TRBV4-3|NA|NA
TGCGCCAGCAGCCAAGTTCTCGGTGATACCTACGAGCAGTACTTC
CASSQVLGDTYEQYF
>TRBJ2-1|TRBV14|TRBD2|NA
TGTGCCAGCAGCCACCAACTAGCGAGGAAAGAGCAGTTCTTC
CASSHQLARKEQFF
>TRBJ2-2|TRBV19|NA|NA
TGTGCCAGTAGTATGCAGGTTAACACCGGGGAGCTGTTTTTT
CASSMQVNTGELFF
>TRBJ2-2|TRBV7-9|NA|NA
TGTGCCAGCAGGTCCGGGGGTGCCGGGGAGCTGTTTTTT
CASRSGGAGELFF
>TRBJ2-7|TRBV10-3|TRBD1|NA
TGTGCCATCGGGGACAGGATGAAGTACGAGCAGTACTTC
CAIGDRMKYEQYF
>TRBJ1-5|TRBV15|NA|NA
TGTGCCACCAGCATCTTCGGGGGGCAGCCCCAGCATTTT
CATSIFGGQPQHF
>TRBJ1-1|TRBV4-3|TRBD1|NA
TGCGCCAGCAGCCAAGACCACAGGGGGATGAACACTGAAGCTTTCTTT
CASSQDHRGMNTEAFF
>TRBJ1-5|TRBV12-5|NA|NA
TGTGCTAGCGCGCTTCATCCTCAGCCCCAGCATTTT
CASALHPQPQHF
>TRBJ2-2|TRBV4-2|NA|NA
TGTGCCAGCAGCCCGGACATAAACACCGGGGAGCTGTTTTTT
CASSPDINTGELFF
>TRBJ2-7|TRBV27|TRBD1|NA
TGTGCCAGCAGTCCGCAGAGACAGGGTAGCTACGAGCAGTACTTC
CASSPQRQGSYEQYF
>TRBJ1-2|TRBV19|NA|NA
TGTGCCAGTAGTCCCGGGGACTACAGTTTGGGCTACACCTTC
CASSPGDYSLGYTF
>TRBJ1-1|TRBV27|NA|few
TGTGCCAGCAGTTTATCCCACCTAACTGAAGCTTTCTTT
CASSLSHLTEAFF
>TRBJ2-5|TRBV5-4|TRBD2|NA
TGTGCCAGCAGCCCGGGGGGGAGGGGAGAGACCCAGTACTTC
CASSPGGRGETQYF
>TRBJ2-7|TRBV6-1|NA|NA
TGTGCCAGCAGTGAAGCGGCGGGAAGCTCCTACGAGCAGTACTTC
CASSEAAGSSYEQYF
>TRBJ2-3|TRBV6-6|TRBD2|NA
TGTGCCAGCAGACGAATGACTAGCGGAAGCACAGATACGCAGTATTTT
CASRRMTSGSTDTQYF